The entry that follows covers one TCR beta chain sequence. Trimming shortened V by 6 bases and J by 3 bases, and 12 bases separated the two germline ends. CDR1 is MNHNS, CDR2 SASEGT, per germline. The CDR3 loop spans 13 amino acids. These data originate in a study of CD8+ T cells in alopecia areata. cDNA reverse transcribed from extracted RNA served as the sequencing template. Only in-frame clones appear in the TCRdb table, and some are missing; sequencing was by immunoSEQ multiplex PCR. The sample yields 180,000 or so clones, roughly 59% seen once. The V and J genes are TRBV6-1 and TRBJ2-7; the D is unclear. Sequences were derived from CD4+ T cells sorted from blood, sampled at week 0. This receptor was obtained from a human donor with alopecia areata. The CDR3 DNA follows: TGTGCCAGCAGCCGGATACCGAGCTACGAGCAGTACTTC. It specifies CASSRIPSYEQYF.